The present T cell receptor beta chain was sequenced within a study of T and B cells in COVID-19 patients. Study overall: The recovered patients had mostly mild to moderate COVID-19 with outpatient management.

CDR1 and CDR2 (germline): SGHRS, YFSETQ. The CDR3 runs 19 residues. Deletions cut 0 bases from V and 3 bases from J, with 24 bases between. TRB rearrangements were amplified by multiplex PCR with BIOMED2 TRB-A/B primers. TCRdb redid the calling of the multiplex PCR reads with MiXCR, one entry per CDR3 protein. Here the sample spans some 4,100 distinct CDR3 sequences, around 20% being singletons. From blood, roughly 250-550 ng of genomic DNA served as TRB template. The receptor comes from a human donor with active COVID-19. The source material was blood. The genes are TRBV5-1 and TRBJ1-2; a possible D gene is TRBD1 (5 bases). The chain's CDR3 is CASSLAIRTGPGIDYGYTF. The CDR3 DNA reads TGCGCCAGCAGCTTGGCCATCCGTACAGGTCCGGGGATAGACTATGGCTACACCTTC.